These 26 T cell receptor beta chains share one sample of origin, sequenced in a study of cytomegalovirus exposure and HLA in healthy donors. The protocol was immunoSEQ multiplex PCR, while the TCRdb copy is restricted to in-frame clones and leaves out a portion. The table lists some 150,000 clones, over 80% of them singletons. Material for sequencing was PBMCs. These receptor sequences come from a woman aged 25 to 39 in good health and CMV-seropositive.

The chain's CDR3 is CASTGGDYEQYF. DNA of the CDR3: TGTGCCAGCACGGGGGGGGACTACGAGCAGTACTTC. The chain links TRBV7-2 to TRBJ2-7; 8 bases are a match to TRBD2. The trim removed 7 bases at V and 3 bases at J, leaving 2 bases unmatched. This CDR3 contains 12 residues. Germline V gene sequence: CDR1 SGHTA, CDR2 FQGNSA.

The rearrangement joins TRBV7-9 to TRBJ2-7; 7 bases are a match to TRBD1. The CDR3 covers 14 residues. Germline V gene sequence: CDR1 SEHNR, CDR2 FQNEAQ (reference sequence). Unmatched junction bases numbered 6, after V lost 4 bases and J lost 3 bases. The CDR3 loop is CASSSEGGDYEQYF. DNA of the CDR3: TGTGCCAGCAGCTCCGAAGGGGGCGACTACGAGCAGTACTTC.

J is TRBJ2-1 and V is TRBV5-8; 8 bases are shared with TRBD1. V shed 4 bases and J 2 bases; nucleotides not matched to a gene: 2. CDR1 and CDR2 from the germline V gene are SGHTS and YDEGEE. The CDR3 has 14 residues. This chain's CDR3 is CASSMGQAYNEQFF. DNA for the CDR3: TGTGCCAGCAGCATGGGACAGGCCTACAATGAGCAGTTCTTC. The whole variable domain, remainder taken from reference TRBV5-8 and TRBJ2-1, is EAGVTQSPTHLIKTRGQQATLRCSPISGHTSVYWYQQALGLGLQFLLWYDEGEERNRGNFPPRFSGRQFPNYSSELNVNALELEDSALYLCASSMGQAYNEQFFGPGTRLTVL.

This clone was picked up one time. The chain employs TRBV15 and TRBJ2-1; TRBD2 might be the D (5 bases). Germline V gene lookup returns CDR1 LNHNV and CDR2 YYDKDF (reference sequence). The CDR3 length is 14 residues. The V and J ends lost 4 bases and 0 bases respectively, with 7 bases between them. CDR3 in DNA: TGTGCCACCAGCATCACTAGCTCCTACAATGAGCAGTTCTTC. It translates to CATSITSSYNEQFF.

The rearrangement links TRBV6-1 to TRBJ2-3, with D hard to call. The CDR3 is made up of 15 amino acids. Germline V gives CDR1 MNHNS, CDR2 SASEGT. Trimming pared 1 base from V and 2 bases from J, leaving 10 bases between. CDR3 nucleotide sequence: TGTGCCAGCAGTGAAGAGTGGCGGATCACAGATACGCAGTATTTT. Amino acids: CASSEEWRITDTQYF.

V usage is TRBV18 and J usage is TRBJ2-7, with 10 bases that match TRBD2. Trimming cost V 3 bases and J 3 bases; bases outside gene matches: 2. The germline gives CDR1 KGHSH, CDR2 LQKENI. This CDR3 comprises 14 residues. Written as DNA, the CDR3 is TGTGCCAGCTCACCTACTAGCGGGGACTACGAGCAGTACTTC. Its translation: CASSPTSGDYEQYF.

This chain links TRBV18 with TRBJ2-7; 8 bases fit TRBD2. Germline V CDR1 and CDR2: KGHSH, LQKENI. This CDR3 has 13 amino acids. Trimming took 8 bases from V and 3 from J; bases not matched to a gene: 6. The CDR3 reads CASTSGTSYEQYF. CDR3 nucleotide sequence: TGTGCCAGCACCTCCGGGACTAGCTACGAGCAGTACTTC.

The chain has TRBV7-2 and TRBJ2-4, with 7 bases aligning to TRBD1. V lost 2 bases to trimming and J lost 0 bases; unmatched junction nucleotides: 10. Per the germline V gene, CDR1 is SGHTA and CDR2 is FQGNSA. The CDR3 totals 18 residues. The CDR3: CASSLLTDRPLAKNIQYF. The CDR3 DNA follows: TGTGCCAGCAGCTTACTAACGGACAGGCCCTTAGCCAAAAACATTCAGTACTTC.

V and J are TRBV5-1 and TRBJ2-3; 7 bases agree with TRBD1. V was pared by 4 bases and J by 4 bases, with 12 bases of the junction left unmatched. There are 16 residues in the CDR3. Germline values: CDR1 SGHRS, CDR2 YFSETQ. CDR3: CASSRWGQRIADTQYF. The CDR3 DNA follows: TGCGCCAGCAGCCGATGGGGACAGCGCATCGCAGATACGCAGTATTTT.

V usage is TRBV7-2 and J usage is TRBJ2-3; 13 nucleotides match TRBD2. CDR1 and CDR2 (germline): SGHTA, FQGNSA. The V gene end was trimmed by 1 base and the J gene end by 5 bases; junction bases not matched to a gene: 9. The CDR3 covers 18 residues. The DNA for the CDR3 is TGTGCCAGCAGCTTAGTCCCCACTAGCGGGGGGGCTGGAGATACGCAGTATTTT. This translates into CASSLVPTSGGAGDTQYF.

This chain connects TRBV19 to TRBJ1-1; D not resolved. The germline CDR1 and CDR2 sequences are LNHDA and SQIVND (reference sequence). The V gene lost 3 bases and the J gene lost 0 bases, with 5 bases spanning the gap. CDR3 size: 13 residues. CDR3 sequence: CASSIEVNTEAFF. The CDR3 DNA is TGTGCCAGTAGTATCGAGGTGAACACTGAAGCTTTCTTT.

V is TRBV11-2 and J is TRBJ2-7; a weak D match, TRBD2 (5 bases). The CDR3 is 16 amino acids. Germline V gene sequence: CDR1 SGHAT, CDR2 FQNNGV. Trimming took 4 bases from V and 2 from J, leaving 18 bases between them. The chain's CDR3 is CASSSSWRPPAYEQYF. The CDR3, as DNA: TGTGCCAGCAGCTCCTCGTGGAGGCCACCCGCCTACGAGCAGTACTTC. Full variable domain (outside the CDR3, taken from reference TRBV11-2 and TRBJ2-7): EAGVAQSPRYKIIEKRQSVAFWCNPISGHATLYWYQQILGQGPKLLIQFQNNGVVDDSQLPKDRFSAERLKGVDSTLKIQPAKLEDSAVYLCASSSSWRPPAYEQYFGPGTRLTVT.

The chain employs TRBV2 and TRBJ2-5; D is perhaps TRBD1 (6 bases). Per the germline V gene, CDR1 is SNHLY and CDR2 is FYNNEI. The germline V and J ends were trimmed by 5 bases and 7 bases, with 14 bases remaining between them. CDR3 length: 13 residues. In DNA, the CDR3 is TGTGCCAGCAGTTGGGGGCGGCCGGGGACCCAGTACTTC. Amino acids: CASSWGRPGTQYF.

The rearrangement joins TRBV4-1 to TRBJ1-4; 8 positions match TRBD1. The CDR3 totals 15 residues. J was trimmed by 8 bases and V by 5 bases; bases with no gene match: 10. From germline, CDR1 is MGHRA and CDR2 YSYEKL. The CDR3 DNA is TGCGCCAGCAGCGAAACCGGGACAGGACGGGAAAAACTGTTTTTT. Protein: CASSETGTGREKLFF.

This clone was detected only once. The genes are TRBV27 and TRBJ2-7, with TRBD1 matching over 9 bases. Germline CDR1 MNHEY, CDR2 SMNVEV (reference sequence). CDR3 length: 17 residues. V was pared by 7 bases and J by 3 bases, with 16 bases of the junction left unmatched. The CDR3 region is CASIRSAGTGSVYEQYF. The CDR3 DNA sequence: TGTGCCAGCATCCGCTCCGCCGGGACAGGGTCGGTCTACGAGCAGTACTTC.

This clone was observed many times. This sequence joins TRBV7-9 and TRBJ2-7; D is unclear. Germline V gene data show CDR1 as SEHNR and CDR2 as FQNEAQ (reference sequence). CDR3 size: 15 residues. The ends were cut back, 3 bases at V and 2 bases at J, with 14 bases in the middle. CDR3 nucleotide sequence: TGTGCCAGCAGCTTTGACATGTTTCCAGCCTACGAGCAGTACTTC. It encodes CASSFDMFPAYEQYF.

To note about this clone: Other DNA variants within this sample encode the same CDR3. The genes are TRBV18 and TRBJ2-7; perhaps TRBD2 as D (5 bases). The germline CDR1 and CDR2 sequences are KGHSH and LQKENI. V lost 2 bases to trimming and J lost 0 bases, with 11 bases between them. This CDR3 is built from 15 residues. This CDR3 is CASSPSSGSSYEQYF. The CDR3, as DNA: TGTGCCAGCTCACCATCCTCGGGGAGCTCCTACGAGCAGTACTTC. Full variable domain (rest looked up from reference TRBV18 and TRBJ2-7): NAGVMQNPRHLVRRRGQEARLRCSPMKGHSHVYWYRQLPEEGLKFMVYLQKENIIDESGMPKERFSAEFPKEGPSILRIQQVVRGDSAAYFCASSPSSGSSYEQYFGPGTRLTVT.

This chain links TRBV9 with TRBJ2-5; TRBD2 matches 12 bases. Germline CDR1 reads SGDLS; CDR2 reads YYNGEE. V shed 2 bases, J shed 3 bases, and the junction held 2 bases outside the gene matches. The CDR3 length is 15 residues. CDR3 sequence: CASSVGLAGKETQYF. The CDR3 DNA is TGTGCCAGCAGCGTGGGACTAGCGGGTAAAGAGACCCAGTACTTC.

CDR3 region: CASSDEGDRDEQFF. CDR3 in DNA: TGTGCCAGCAGTGACGAGGGGGACCGGGATGAGCAGTTCTTC. V gene TRBV6-4 combines with J gene TRBJ2-1, with D possibly TRBD1 on 6 matching bases. The CDR3 covers 14 residues. V lost 2 bases and J 8 bases, leaving 13 bases between the germline ends. CDR1 and CDR2 (germline): MRHNA, SNTAGT.

V usage is TRBV6-4 and J usage is TRBJ1-4; D is perhaps TRBD1 (6 bases). Germline V gives CDR1 MRHNA, CDR2 SNTAGT. V was trimmed by 4 bases and J by 8 bases, leaving 17 bases between them. The CDR3 is made up of 15 amino acids. Here the CDR3 DNA reads TGTGCCAGCAGTGTCTCAGGGGTATCGAAGGAAAAACTGTTTTTT. Translation: CASSVSGVSKEKLFF.

This clone appeared once. J is TRBJ1-2 and V is TRBV27; no clear D. V lost 8 bases and J 6 bases, leaving 13 bases between the germline ends. In germline, CDR1 is MNHEY, CDR2 SMNVEV (reference sequence). The CDR3 consists of 12 residues. CDR3 protein: CASGDAYDGYTF. In DNA, the CDR3 is TGTGCCAGCGGAGACGCGTACGATGGCTACACCTTC.

The V and J genes are TRBV27 and TRBJ2-7, with D maybe TRBD1 (6 bases). CDR3 length: 13 residues. V dropped 2 bases and J dropped 12 bases, with 17 bases sitting between them. The germline V gene has CDR1 MNHEY and CDR2 SMNVEV (reference sequence). CDR3 protein: CASSLGRRTDLYF. The CDR3 region has the DNA TGTGCCAGCAGTTTAGGCCGCCGGACAGATCTGTACTTC.

V and J are TRBV15 and TRBJ2-2; D possibly corresponds to TRBD1 (6 bases). CDR3 size: 13 residues. CDR1 is LNHNV, CDR2 YYDKDF, per germline (reference sequence). Trimming cost V 9 bases and J 8 bases, with 16 bases left between them. The CDR3 protein is CATSKGVEGELFF. The CDR3 nucleotides read TGTGCCACTTCTAAGGGGGTGGAAGGGGAGCTGTTTTTT.

This chain uses TRBV5-1 with TRBJ2-5; 9 bases align to TRBD2. The length of the CDR3 is 17 residues. V was pared by 4 bases and J by 4 bases, with 14 bases of the junction left unmatched. Germline-derived CDR1 and CDR2 are SGHRS and YFSETQ. The CDR3: CASSLLLAGGNGETQYF. The CDR3 DNA follows: TGCGCCAGCAGCCTTTTACTAGCGGGCGGGAATGGAGAGACCCAGTACTTC.

The rearrangement uses TRBV7-2 and TRBJ2-7; D might be TRBD1 (6 bases). Per the germline V gene, CDR1 is SGHTA and CDR2 is FQGNSA. V lost 6 bases and J lost 2, with 14 bases in between. This CDR3 has 14 amino acids. Written as DNA, the CDR3 is TGTGCCAGCAGTTCCAGGGACACCCCCTACGAGCAGTACTTC. Translation: CASSSRDTPYEQYF.

The chain recombines TRBV5-3 with TRBJ2-7, with 11 bases matching TRBD2. TRBV5-3 is an ORF, with its function uncertain. The CDR3 spans 17 residues. Trimming took 6 bases from V and 6 from J; bases not matched to a gene: 17. In DNA, the CDR3 is TGTGCCAGAACCGGGCGGGTAGCGGGAGGGAGACAGGTCGAGCAGTACTTC. This sequence encodes CARTGRVAGGRQVEQYF.